A selection of T cell receptor beta chains follows, all from one sample in a study of blood T cell repertoires in COVID-19. Data came from immunoSEQ multiplex PCR; TCRdb stores just in-frame clones and leaves some out. The sample has roughly 250,000 clones; 75% to 90% are singletons. Sequenced: peripheral blood. Receptor source: a man aged 30 to 45 with acute or convalescent COVID-19. The CDR3 runs from the conserved cysteine through the conserved F or W. D genes are given only for firm matches. Part of the rows lack a size; the others show once, few, many or a class for expanded clones.

size: -; J: TRBJ2-1; V: TRBV14; D: -; CDR3: CARTRDGEQFF; DNA: TGTGCCAGGACACGGGATGGTGAGCAGTTCTTC
size: -; J: TRBJ1-4; V: TRBV28; D: -; CDR3: CASSLPHRLGKLFF; DNA: TGTGCCAGCAGTTTACCCCATAGACTCGGAAAACTGTTTTTT
size: -; J: TRBJ2-5; V: TRBV6-1; D: -; CDR3: CASSERGFQETQYF; DNA: TGTGCCAGCAGTGAACGAGGTTTCCAAGAGACCCAGTACTTC
size: -; J: TRBJ2-3; V: TRBV11-3; D: TRBD1; CDR3: CASSFGTGGHTDTQYF; DNA: TGTGCCAGCAGCTTCGGGACAGGGGGACACACAGATACGCAGTATTTT
size: -; J: TRBJ1-2; V: TRBV19; D: -; CDR3: CASSFESEGFYGYTF; DNA: TGTGCCAGTAGTTTTGAATCTGAGGGATTCTATGGCTACACCTTC
size: -; J: TRBJ1-1; V: TRBV6-5; D: -; CDR3: CASSWTSSDTEAFF; DNA: TGTGCCAGCAGTTGGACATCTTCGGACACTGAAGCTTTCTTT
size: few; J: TRBJ2-5; V: TRBV4-1; D: TRBD2; CDR3: CASSQGSGTSSRETQYF; DNA: TGCGCCAGCAGCCAAGGATCCGGGACTAGTAGTCGGGAGACCCAGTACTTC
size: once; J: TRBJ1-4; V: TRBV6-5; D: TRBD1; CDR3: CASRKTGGTNEKLFF; DNA: TGTGCCAGCAGGAAAACAGGGGGCACTAATGAAAAACTGTTTTTT
size: -; J: TRBJ1-3; V: TRBV28; D: -; CDR3: CASSPIGNTIYF; DNA: TGTGCCAGCAGCCCCATCGGAAACACCATATATTTT
size: -; J: TRBJ2-5; V: TRBV5-1; D: TRBD2; CDR3: CASSVGLAGGETQYF; DNA: TGCGCCAGCAGCGTGGGACTAGCGGGGGGAGAGACCCAGTACTTC
size: few; J: TRBJ1-2; V: TRBV9; D: -; CDR3: CASSVGGLSLVYGYTF; DNA: TGTGCCAGCAGCGTAGGTGGCCTCTCGCTTGTCTATGGCTACACCTTC
size: -; J: TRBJ1-2; V: TRBV28; D: TRBD1; CDR3: CASSTSGTGGYGYTF; DNA: TGTGCCAGCAGCACTTCCGGGACAGGGGGCTATGGCTACACCTTC
size: -; J: TRBJ2-1; V: TRBV9; D: TRBD2; CDR3: CASSVAGGSYNEQFF; DNA: TGTGCCAGCAGCGTGGCGGGGGGCTCCTACAATGAGCAGTTCTTC
size: -; J: TRBJ2-2; V: TRBV2; D: -; CDR3: CASGGIANTGELFF; DNA: TGTGCCAGCGGAGGGATCGCGAACACCGGGGAGCTGTTTTTT
size: -; J: TRBJ2-1; V: TRBV6-5; D: TRBD2; CDR3: CASEGLAGNEQFF; DNA: TGTGCCAGCGAGGGACTAGCTGGGAATGAGCAGTTCTTC
size: -; J: TRBJ2-7; V: TRBV11-2; D: TRBD2; CDR3: CASSLASGSYEQYF; DNA: TGTGCCAGCAGCTTAGCTAGCGGGTCCTACGAGCAGTACTTC
size: -; J: TRBJ1-2; V: TRBV5-1; D: -; CDR3: CASSQDPSRGYTF; DNA: TGCGCCAGCAGCCAAGACCCCTCGCGGGGCTACACCTTC
size: -; J: TRBJ2-1; V: TRBV27; D: TRBD2; CDR3: CASSLSPGGRGNEQFF; DNA: TGTGCCAGCAGTTTATCCCCGGGGGGGCGGGGGAATGAGCAGTTCTTC
size: -; J: TRBJ2-2; V: TRBV24-1; D: TRBD2; CDR3: CATSDPPFGASGSVNTGELFF; DNA: TGTGCCACCAGTGACCCCCCCTTCGGAGCTAGCGGTTCTGTAAACACCGGGGAGCTGTTTTTT
size: once; J: TRBJ1-1; V: TRBV7-9; D: TRBD1; CDR3: CASSPDRGSTEAFF; DNA: TGTGCCAGCAGCCCAGACAGGGGGAGCACTGAAGCTTTCTTT
size: -; J: TRBJ2-7; V: TRBV18; D: -; CDR3: CASSPRTVISYEQYF; DNA: TGTGCCAGCTCACCTCGGACAGTAATCTCCTACGAGCAGTACTTC
size: -; J: TRBJ2-5; V: TRBV9; D: -; CDR3: CASSVDVGTQYF; DNA: TGTGCCAGCAGCGTAGATGTCGGGACCCAGTACTTC
size: once; J: TRBJ2-5; V: TRBV4-1; D: -; CDR3: CASSQDGNNYETQYF; DNA: TGCGCCAGCAGCCAAGACGGGAACAACTACGAGACCCAGTACTTC
size: -; J: TRBJ2-7; V: TRBV9; D: TRBD2; CDR3: CASSVAGGTYEQYF; DNA: TGTGCCAGCAGCGTAGCGGGGGGAACCTACGAGCAGTACTTC
size: -; J: TRBJ2-3; V: TRBV6-5; D: -; CDR3: CASSYSAALDTQYF; DNA: TGTGCCAGCAGTTACTCGGCCGCCCTCGATACGCAGTATTTT
size: once; J: TRBJ1-5; V: TRBV27; D: -; CDR3: CASSFQGGSNQPQHF; DNA: TGTGCCAGCAGTTTCCAGGGAGGGAGCAATCAGCCCCAGCATTTT
size: -; J: TRBJ1-1; V: TRBV30; D: TRBD1; CDR3: CAWSRQGYTEAFF; DNA: TGTGCCTGGAGTAGACAGGGGTACACTGAAGCTTTCTTT
size: -; J: TRBJ2-1; V: TRBV28; D: TRBD2; CDR3: CASSLAGPTIEQFF; DNA: TGTGCCAGCAGTCTAGCGGGACCAACGATTGAGCAGTTCTTC
size: -; J: TRBJ2-1; V: TRBV6-5; D: -; CDR3: CASRGRDTRGEFF; DNA: TGTGCCAGCAGGGGTCGGGACACCAGGGGGGAGTTCTTC
size: -; J: TRBJ1-1; V: TRBV7-3; D: -; CDR3: CASSSLGQPAFF; DNA: TGTGCCAGCAGCTCGTTAGGACAGCCGGCTTTCTTT
size: -; J: TRBJ1-2; V: TRBV30; D: -; CDR3: CAWRQGGYGYTF; DNA: TGTGCCTGGAGACAGGGAGGGTACGGCTACACCTTC
size: -; J: TRBJ1-1; V: TRBV2; D: -; CDR3: CASSELYNTEAFF; DNA: TGTGCCAGCAGTGAATTGTATAACACTGAAGCTTTCTTT
size: once; J: TRBJ1-5; V: TRBV21-1; D: -; CDR3: CASSRKGSNQPQHF; DNA: TGTGCCAGCAGCAGAAAGGGGAGCAATCAGCCCCAGCATTTT
size: once; J: TRBJ2-7; V: TRBV19; D: TRBD1; CDR3: CASSTTGTGPYEQYF; DNA: TGTGCCAGTAGTACGACCGGGACAGGACCCTACGAGCAGTACTTC
size: -; J: TRBJ1-5; V: TRBV19; D: -; CDR3: CASSPPRLGSNQPQHF; DNA: TGTGCCAGTAGCCCCCCCCGTCTAGGTAGCAATCAGCCCCAGCATTTT
size: -; J: TRBJ1-2; V: TRBV11-2; D: TRBD1; CDR3: CASSLGTGHQGYTF; DNA: TGTGCCAGCAGCTTAGGGACAGGGCATCAGGGCTACACCTTC
size: -; J: TRBJ2-3; V: TRBV5-1; D: TRBD2; CDR3: CASSWGLAGGKTDTQYF; DNA: TGCGCCAGCAGCTGGGGACTAGCGGGAGGAAAGACAGATACGCAGTATTTT
size: -; J: TRBJ1-5; V: TRBV6-5; D: TRBD1; CDR3: CASSSRQGSNQPQHF; DNA: TGTGCCAGCAGTTCCAGACAGGGGAGCAATCAGCCCCAGCATTTT
size: -; J: TRBJ2-2; V: TRBV12-3/TRBV12-4; D: TRBD2; CDR3: CASRIAGTGELFF; DNA: TGTGCCAGCAGGATAGCGGGCACCGGGGAGCTGTTTTTT
size: -; J: TRBJ2-3; V: TRBV28; D: -; CDR3: CASSVTLTDTQYF; DNA: TGTGCCAGCAGCGTGACACTCACAGATACGCAGTATTTT
size: once; J: TRBJ1-2; V: TRBV25-1; D: -; CDR3: CASSEWGGAYYGYTF; DNA: TGTGCCAGCAGTGAATGGGGGGGCGCGTACTATGGCTACACCTTC
size: -; J: TRBJ1-4; V: TRBV6-5; D: -; CDR3: CASRKNTGRYEKLFF; DNA: TGTGCCAGCAGAAAAAATACAGGGCGTTATGAAAAACTGTTTTTT
size: -; J: TRBJ1-5; V: TRBV6-5; D: TRBD1; CDR3: CASRGADRAQQPQHF; DNA: TGTGCCAGCAGAGGGGCCGACAGGGCCCAACAGCCCCAGCATTTT
size: -; J: TRBJ1-1; V: TRBV10-1; D: TRBD1; CDR3: CASSESGGQGRSEAFF; DNA: TGCGCCAGCAGTGAGTCGGGTGGACAGGGCCGTTCCGAAGCTTTCTTT
size: -; J: TRBJ2-6; V: TRBV5-1; D: -; CDR3: CASSPEPVGPGANVLTF; DNA: TGCGCCAGCAGCCCTGAACCAGTTGGGCCTGGGGCCAACGTCCTGACTTTC
size: -; J: TRBJ2-1; V: TRBV18; D: -; CDR3: CASSLNAPEQFF; DNA: TGTGCCAGCTCCCTAAACGCGCCAGAGCAGTTCTTC
size: -; J: TRBJ2-3; V: TRBV27; D: -; CDR3: CASSRMTGTSTDTQYF; DNA: TGTGCCAGCAGTAGGATGACAGGGACTAGCACAGATACGCAGTATTTT
size: -; J: TRBJ2-3; V: TRBV4-1; D: -; CDR3: CASSQEGQGDTQYF; DNA: TGCGCCAGCAGCCAAGAAGGTCAGGGAGATACGCAGTATTTT
size: -; J: TRBJ2-7; V: TRBV12-3/TRBV12-4; D: -; CDR3: CASNRAGTYEQYF; DNA: TGTGCCAGCAACCGAGCAGGGACCTACGAGCAGTACTTC
size: few; J: TRBJ1-2; V: TRBV19; D: TRBD1; CDR3: CASSIRDRDFRYGYTF; DNA: TGTGCCAGTAGTATCCGGGACAGGGACTTCCGGTATGGCTACACCTTC
size: -; J: TRBJ1-1; V: TRBV9; D: TRBD1; CDR3: CASSGLQGINTEAFF; DNA: TGTGCCAGCAGCGGTTTACAGGGGATTAACACTGAAGCTTTCTTT
size: few; J: TRBJ1-2; V: TRBV11-3; D: -; CDR3: CASSQRIGAASYGYTF; DNA: TGTGCCAGCAGCCAACGGATAGGGGCCGCAAGCTATGGCTACACCTTC
size: once; J: TRBJ2-3; V: TRBV28; D: TRBD1; CDR3: CASSFDRGGTDTQYF; DNA: TGTGCCAGCAGTTTCGACAGGGGAGGCACAGATACGCAGTATTTT
size: -; J: TRBJ2-3; V: TRBV29-1; D: TRBD1; CDR3: CSVSTQGAADTQYF; DNA: TGCAGCGTTTCTACACAGGGGGCAGCAGATACGCAGTATTTT
size: -; J: TRBJ1-1; V: TRBV19; D: TRBD1; CDR3: CASSPGTVVNTEAFF; DNA: TGTGCCAGTAGTCCTGGGACAGTCGTGAACACTGAAGCTTTCTTT
size: once; J: TRBJ2-7; V: TRBV29-1; D: TRBD1; CDR3: CSVDPRGTGGCDEQYF; DNA: TGCAGCGTTGACCCCCGGGGGACAGGGGGATGCGACGAGCAGTACTTC
size: -; J: TRBJ1-5; V: TRBV28; D: -; CDR3: CASRYRDTSNQPQHF; DNA: TGTGCCAGCAGGTATCGGGATACGAGCAATCAGCCCCAGCATTTT